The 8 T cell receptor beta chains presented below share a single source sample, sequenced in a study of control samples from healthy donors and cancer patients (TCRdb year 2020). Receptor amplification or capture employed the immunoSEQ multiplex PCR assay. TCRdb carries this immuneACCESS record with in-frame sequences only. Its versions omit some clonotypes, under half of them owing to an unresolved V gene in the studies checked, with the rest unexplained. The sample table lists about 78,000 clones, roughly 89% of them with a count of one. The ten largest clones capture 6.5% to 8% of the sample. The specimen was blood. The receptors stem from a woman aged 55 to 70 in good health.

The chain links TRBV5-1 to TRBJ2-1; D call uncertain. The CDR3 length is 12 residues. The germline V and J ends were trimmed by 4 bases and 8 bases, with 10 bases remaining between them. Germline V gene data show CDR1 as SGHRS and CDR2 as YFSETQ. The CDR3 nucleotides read TGCGCCAGCAGCCTCGCAGCCGATGAGCAGTTCTTC. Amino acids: CASSLAADEQFF.

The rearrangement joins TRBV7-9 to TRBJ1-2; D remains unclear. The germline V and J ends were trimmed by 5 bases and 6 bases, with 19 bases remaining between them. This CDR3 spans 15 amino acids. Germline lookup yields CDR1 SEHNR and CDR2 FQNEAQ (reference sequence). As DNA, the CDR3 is TGTGCCAGCAGCCTTTCTCGAGCAACGGCCCATGGCTACACCTTC. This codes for CASSLSRATAHGYTF.

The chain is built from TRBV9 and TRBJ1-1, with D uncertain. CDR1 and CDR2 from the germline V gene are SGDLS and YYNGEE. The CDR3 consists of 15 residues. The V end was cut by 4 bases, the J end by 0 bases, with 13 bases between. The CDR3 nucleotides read TGTGCCAGCAGCCCGCGGACGGCAATGAACACTGAAGCTTTCTTT. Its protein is CASSPRTAMNTEAFF.

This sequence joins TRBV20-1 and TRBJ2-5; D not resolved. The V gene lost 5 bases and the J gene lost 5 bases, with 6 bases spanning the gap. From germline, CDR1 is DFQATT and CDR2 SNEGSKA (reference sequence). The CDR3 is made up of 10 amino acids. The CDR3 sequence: CSASHETQYF. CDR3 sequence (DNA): TGCAGTGCTTCTCACGAGACCCAGTACTTC.

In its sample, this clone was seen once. CDR3 region: CASSQEALNTGELFF. The CDR3 coding sequence is TGCGCCAGCAGCCAAGAAGCGCTGAACACCGGGGAGCTGTTTTTT. This chain uses TRBV4-3 with TRBJ2-2; no clear D gene. The germline V gene encodes CDR1 LGHNA and CDR2 YSLEER. V lost 0 bases to trimming and J lost 1 base, with 6 bases between them. The CDR3 runs to 15 residues.

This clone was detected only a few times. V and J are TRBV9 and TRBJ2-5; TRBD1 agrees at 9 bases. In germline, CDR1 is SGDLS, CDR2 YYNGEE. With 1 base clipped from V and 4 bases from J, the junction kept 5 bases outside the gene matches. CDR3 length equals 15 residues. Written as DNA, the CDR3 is TGTGCCAGCAGCGTAAGGACGACAGGGGGAGAGACCCAGTACTTC. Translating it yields CASSVRTTGGETQYF. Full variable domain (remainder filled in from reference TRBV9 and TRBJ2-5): DSGVTQTPKHLITATGQRVTLRCSPRSGDLSVYWYQQSLDQGLQFLIQYYNGEERAKGNILERFSAQQFPDLHSELNLSSLELGDSALYFCASSVRTTGGETQYFGPGTRLLVL.

The CDR3 region has the DNA TGTGCCATCAAAAGGGACAGCCTGAGAACTGAAGCTTTCTTT. Its protein product is CAIKRDSLRTEAFF. This chain connects TRBV10-3 to TRBJ1-1, with 7 bases fitting TRBD1. The CDR3 extends over 14 amino acids. Trimming at V came to 7 bases and at J to 5 bases, leaving 10 bases not matched to a gene. Per germline, CDR1 ENHRY and CDR2 SYGVKD.

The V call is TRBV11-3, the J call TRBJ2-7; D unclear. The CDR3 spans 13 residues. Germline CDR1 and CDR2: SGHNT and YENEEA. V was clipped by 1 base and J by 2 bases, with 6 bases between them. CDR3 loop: CASSLVNTYEQYF. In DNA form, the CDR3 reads TGTGCCAGCAGCTTAGTGAACACCTACGAGCAGTACTTC.